This TCR beta chain was retrieved from a study of shared clonotypes between healthy human individuals. The split of CD4+ cells yielded CD45RA+ naive and CD45RA-negative memory subsets. A word on this clone: Its target is not known.

Regarding the study as a whole: Rarefaction curves obtained for sorted subsets showed sequencing incomplete despite large depth.

Libraries were prepared by immunoSEQ multiplex PCR; TCRdb keeps only in-frame clonotypes and omits some of them. The sample holds 2,500,000 or so clones; approximately 94% are singletons and the top ten take roughly 0.39%. This clonotype was obtained from a man between 18 and 35 years old in good health. Some clones in this sample may be carry-over from other donors' samples. Sequencing used naive CD4+ T cells from PBMCs. Described subset: CD45RA+ positively selected.

CDR3 DNA: TGCGCCAGCAGCTTAGTAGGAGCATCCTCTGGAAACACCATATATTTT. Translation: CASSLVGASSGNTIYF. This sequence joins TRBV5-1 and TRBJ1-3; D not resolved. Trimming took 2 bases from V and 0 from J, leaving 12 bases between them. Germline-derived CDR1 and CDR2 are SGHRS and YFSETQ. CDR3 length: 16 amino acids.